Listed below are T cell receptor beta chains from one sample, sequenced in a study of T-cell memory formation after mild COVID-19. Each CDR3 protein gets one entry after TCRdb re-called the 5' RACE reads with MiXCR. The table lists about 560,000 distinct CDR3 sequences, roughly 18% of them singletons. Sequenced material: PBMCs or a T cell subset sorted from them (not recorded which). These receptors were obtained from an adult woman who had mild COVID-19 (a few samples of this study predate the infection). Cell type and time point are not known. The CDR3 runs from the conserved cysteine through the conserved F or W. The order of the fields is J gene, clone size, V gene, D gene, CDR3 DNA, CDR3 protein. D genes are given only for firm matches. Size is stated for part of the rows, as once, few or many counts, or as a class when the clone is expanded.

J gene: TRBJ2-2
clone size: .
V gene: TRBV28
D gene: .
CDR3 DNA: TGTGCCAGCCTCAGAGAAACCGGGGAGCTGTTTTTT
CDR3 protein: CASLRETGELFF

J gene: TRBJ2-1
clone size: .
V gene: TRBV5-4
D gene: TRBD1
CDR3 DNA: TGTGCCAGCAGCCCCTCCGGGACAGGGGGCAACGAGCAGTTCTTC
CDR3 protein: CASSPSGTGGNEQFF

J gene: TRBJ2-7
clone size: few
V gene: TRBV6-2/TRBV6-3
D gene: TRBD1
CDR3 DNA: TGTGCCAGCAGTTACTTGGGACAGGGGGCCTCCGAGCAGTACTTC
CDR3 protein: CASSYLGQGASEQYF

J gene: TRBJ1-1
clone size: .
V gene: TRBV27
D gene: TRBD1
CDR3 DNA: TGTGCCAGCAGCTCGAACAGGGGGATACACACTAAAGCTTTCTTT
CDR3 protein: CASSSNRGIHTKAFF

J gene: TRBJ2-7
clone size: few
V gene: TRBV29-1
D gene: .
CDR3 DNA: TGCAGCGTTGAAGATCCACTGGCCTACGAGCAGTACTTC
CDR3 protein: CSVEDPLAYEQYF

J gene: TRBJ2-5
clone size: .
V gene: TRBV20-1
D gene: .
CDR3 DNA: TGCAGTGCCAGAAGGGGGGGTAGCGGGTTAGAGACCCAGTACTTC
CDR3 protein: CSARRGGSGLETQYF

J gene: TRBJ2-1
clone size: .
V gene: TRBV7-9
D gene: .
CDR3 DNA: TGTGCCAGCAGCCCGGAGGGTAAGGGTGAGCAGTTCTTC
CDR3 protein: CASSPEGKGEQFF

J gene: TRBJ2-2
clone size: .
V gene: TRBV20-1
D gene: TRBD2
CDR3 DNA: TGCAGTGCTAGAGCGGGGGGGAGGGACACCGGGGAGCTGTTTTTT
CDR3 protein: CSARAGGRDTGELFF

J gene: TRBJ2-2
clone size: .
V gene: TRBV20-1
D gene: .
CDR3 DNA: TGCAGTGCTTTTCACTCCGTCGTGGGGGCCGGGGAGCTGTTTTTT
CDR3 protein: CSAFHSVVGAGELFF

J gene: TRBJ2-5
clone size: .
V gene: TRBV12-3/TRBV12-4
D gene: .
CDR3 DNA: TGTGCCAGCACCCGGACGGTTGAAGAGACCCAGTACTTC
CDR3 protein: CASTRTVEETQYF

J gene: TRBJ2-1
clone size: .
V gene: TRBV7-6
D gene: .
CDR3 DNA: TGTGCCAGCAGCCCCCGGGTTAGCGACTACAATGAGCAGTTCTTC
CDR3 protein: CASSPRVSDYNEQFF

J gene: TRBJ2-4
clone size: .
V gene: TRBV27
D gene: TRBD2
CDR3 DNA: TGTGCCAGCAGTACCGGACTAGCGGGAGGGCCGCTAGCCAAAAACATTCAGTACTTC
CDR3 protein: CASSTGLAGGPLAKNIQYF

J gene: TRBJ2-3
clone size: many
V gene: TRBV18
D gene: TRBD1
CDR3 DNA: TGTGCCAGCTCACGCGGACAGGACACAGATACGCAGTATTTT
CDR3 protein: CASSRGQDTDTQYF

J gene: TRBJ2-7
clone size: .
V gene: TRBV2
D gene: TRBD2
CDR3 DNA: TGTGCCAGCAGATTTGGGACTAGCTCTACCTACGAGCAGTACTTC
CDR3 protein: CASRFGTSSTYEQYF

J gene: TRBJ2-7
clone size: few
V gene: TRBV28
D gene: .
CDR3 DNA: TGTGCCACCCGATCCCCTATCGAGCAGTACTTC
CDR3 protein: CATRSPIEQYF

J gene: TRBJ2-1
clone size: many
V gene: TRBV20-1
D gene: TRBD1
CDR3 DNA: TGCAGTGCTCCCCGGGGGGACAGGGTCACGGATGAGCAGTTCTTC
CDR3 protein: CSAPRGDRVTDEQFF

J gene: TRBJ2-6
clone size: .
V gene: TRBV7-3
D gene: .
CDR3 DNA: TGTGCCAGCAGCTTAACTGCGACAGCCTCTGGGGCCAACGTCCTGACTTTC
CDR3 protein: CASSLTATASGANVLTF

J gene: TRBJ2-1
clone size: few
V gene: TRBV7-3
D gene: TRBD2
CDR3 DNA: TGTGCCAGCAGCTTAGAAGCGGGAGGCGACAATGAGCAGTTCTTC
CDR3 protein: CASSLEAGGDNEQFF

J gene: TRBJ1-1
clone size: .
V gene: TRBV7-6
D gene: TRBD1
CDR3 DNA: TGTGCCAGCAGCTTATTAGACAGGGGGCTCAACACTGAAGCTTTCTTT
CDR3 protein: CASSLLDRGLNTEAFF

J gene: TRBJ1-4
clone size: .
V gene: TRBV20-1
D gene: TRBD1
CDR3 DNA: TGCAGTGCGACCGGGACAGCAACTAATGAAAAACTGTTTTTT
CDR3 protein: CSATGTATNEKLFF

J gene: TRBJ2-3
clone size: few
V gene: TRBV10-3
D gene: TRBD1
CDR3 DNA: TGTGCCATCAGTGAGTCTCCCCTCATCCGGGACAGGGGGTTACATTCCACAGATACGCAGTATTTT
CDR3 protein: CAISESPLIRDRGLHSTDTQYF

J gene: TRBJ1-2
clone size: .
V gene: TRBV18
D gene: .
CDR3 DNA: TGTGCCAGCTCCCCGGACTCCGGATACTATGGCTACACCTTC
CDR3 protein: CASSPDSGYYGYTF

J gene: TRBJ2-1
clone size: .
V gene: TRBV7-2
D gene: TRBD2
CDR3 DNA: TGTGCCAGCAGCCCCGGAGGGACTAGCGGTCGGGGTGAGCAGTTCTTC
CDR3 protein: CASSPGGTSGRGEQFF

J gene: TRBJ2-7
clone size: .
V gene: TRBV6-2/TRBV6-3
D gene: .
CDR3 DNA: TGTGCCAGCGCCGGGGGGCGACTCTACGAGCAGTACTTC
CDR3 protein: CASAGGRLYEQYF

J gene: TRBJ1-4
clone size: .
V gene: TRBV4-2
D gene: .
CDR3 DNA: TGTGCCAGCAGCCAAGAATCCAGGAGGAAACTGTTTTTT
CDR3 protein: CASSQESRRKLFF

J gene: TRBJ2-7
clone size: few
V gene: TRBV7-2
D gene: TRBD1
CDR3 DNA: TGTGCCAGCAGCTTTACAGGGGGGAACTACGAGCAGTACTTC
CDR3 protein: CASSFTGGNYEQYF

J gene: TRBJ2-5
clone size: few
V gene: TRBV2
D gene: .
CDR3 DNA: TGTGCCAGCGGGGGTTATTACCAAGAGACCCAGTACTTC
CDR3 protein: CASGGYYQETQYF

J gene: TRBJ2-7
clone size: few
V gene: TRBV15
D gene: .
CDR3 DNA: TGTGCCACCAGCAGGGACACCTACGAGCAGTACTTC
CDR3 protein: CATSRDTYEQYF

J gene: TRBJ1-5
clone size: .
V gene: TRBV12-3/TRBV12-4
D gene: TRBD1
CDR3 DNA: TGTGCCAGCAAACAGGGGGTCGGACAGCCCCAGCATTTT
CDR3 protein: CASKQGVGQPQHF

J gene: TRBJ1-1
clone size: .
V gene: TRBV20-1
D gene: .
CDR3 DNA: TGCAGTGCTAGAGAAGCACTTAGGGCAGGGTTCACTGAAGCTTTCTTT
CDR3 protein: CSAREALRAGFTEAFF